This TCR beta chain derives from a study of cytomegalovirus exposure and HLA in healthy donors. Vbeta (60) and Jbeta (13) primers were used in the PCR. Sequencing was performed with immunoSEQ multiplex PCR; in TCRdb, only in-frame clones are kept and a portion is missing. The table shows around 150,000 clones, with about 77% occurring only once. A word on this clone: Its antigen is unknown.

Whole-study results and caveats: V segments that were indistinguishable, TRBV6-2 and TRBV6-3 among them, were omitted from analysis.

Germline lookup yields CDR1 MNHEY and CDR2 SVGAGI. The CDR3 is made up of 13 amino acids. V lost 4 bases and J lost 0, with 4 bases in between. The chain uses TRBV6-5 and TRBJ1-3; D remains unclear. The TCR comes from a woman aged 35 to 49 in good health and CMV-seronegative. Source material: PBMCs. The CDR3 here is CASSSLSGNTIYF. In nucleotides, the CDR3 is TGTGCCAGCAGTTCACTCTCTGGAAACACCATATATTTT.